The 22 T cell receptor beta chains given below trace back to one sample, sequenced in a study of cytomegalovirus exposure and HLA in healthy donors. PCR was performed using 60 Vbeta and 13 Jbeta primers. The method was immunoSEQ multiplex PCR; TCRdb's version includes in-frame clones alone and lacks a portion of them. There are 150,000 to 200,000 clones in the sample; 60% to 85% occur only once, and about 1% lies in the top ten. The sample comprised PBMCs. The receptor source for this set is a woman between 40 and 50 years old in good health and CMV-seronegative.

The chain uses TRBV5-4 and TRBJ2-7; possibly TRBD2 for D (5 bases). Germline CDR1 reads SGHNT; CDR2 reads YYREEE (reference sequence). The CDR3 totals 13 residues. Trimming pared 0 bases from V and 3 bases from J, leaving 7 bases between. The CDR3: CASSLAEGYEQYV. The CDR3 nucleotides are TGTGCCAGCAGCTTGGCAGAGGGCTACGAGCAGTACGTC.

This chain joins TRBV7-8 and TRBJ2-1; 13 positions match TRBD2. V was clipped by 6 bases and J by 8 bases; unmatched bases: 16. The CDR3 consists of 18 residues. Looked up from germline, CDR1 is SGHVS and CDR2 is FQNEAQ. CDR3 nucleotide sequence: TGTGCCAGCAGTTTAAGGACTAGCGGGAGTTGGTCCCTCGATGAGCAGTTCTTC. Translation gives CASSLRTSGSWSLDEQFF.

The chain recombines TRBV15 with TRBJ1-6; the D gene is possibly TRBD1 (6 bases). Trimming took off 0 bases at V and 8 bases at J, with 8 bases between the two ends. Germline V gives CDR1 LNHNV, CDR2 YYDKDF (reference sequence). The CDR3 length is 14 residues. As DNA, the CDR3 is TGTGCCACCAGCAGAGAGACAGGTTATTCACCCCTCCACTTT. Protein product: CATSRETGYSPLHF.

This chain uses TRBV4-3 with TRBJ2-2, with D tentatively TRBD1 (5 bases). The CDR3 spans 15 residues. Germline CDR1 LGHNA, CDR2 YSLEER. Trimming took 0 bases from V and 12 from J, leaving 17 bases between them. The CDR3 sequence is CASSQENDGPGKLFF. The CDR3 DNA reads TGCGCCAGCAGCCAAGAGAACGATGGCCCAGGGAAGCTGTTTTTT.

CDR3 coding DNA: TGTGCCAGCAAGGGGCGGGAGGGTAGTACAGATACGCAGTATTTT. It yields the protein CASKGREGSTDTQYF. The gene calls are TRBV27 and TRBJ2-3; TRBD2 agrees at 9 bases. The ends lost 7 bases at V and 3 bases at J; junction bases unmatched: 8. Germline CDR1 reads MNHEY; CDR2 reads SMNVEV (reference sequence). This CDR3 has 15 amino acids.

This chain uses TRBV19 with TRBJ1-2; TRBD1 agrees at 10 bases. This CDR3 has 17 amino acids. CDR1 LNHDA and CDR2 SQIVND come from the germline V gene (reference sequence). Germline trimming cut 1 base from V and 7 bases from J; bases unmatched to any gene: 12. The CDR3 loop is CASSIGSGQGSHGGYTF. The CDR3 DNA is TGTGCCAGTAGTATAGGGTCGGGACAGGGGTCACATGGTGGCTACACCTTC.

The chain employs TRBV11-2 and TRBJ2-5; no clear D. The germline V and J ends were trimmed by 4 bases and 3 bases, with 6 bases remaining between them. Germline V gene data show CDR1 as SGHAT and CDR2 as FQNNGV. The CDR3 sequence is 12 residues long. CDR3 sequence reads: CASSSQEETQYF. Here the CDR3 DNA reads TGTGCCAGCAGCTCCCAGGAAGAGACCCAGTACTTC.

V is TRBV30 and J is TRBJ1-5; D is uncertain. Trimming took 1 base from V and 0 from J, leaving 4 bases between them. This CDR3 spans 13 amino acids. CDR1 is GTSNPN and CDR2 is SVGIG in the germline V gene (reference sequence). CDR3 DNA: TGTGCCTGGAGTGACATTAGCAATCAGCCCCAGCATTTT. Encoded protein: CAWSDISNQPQHF.

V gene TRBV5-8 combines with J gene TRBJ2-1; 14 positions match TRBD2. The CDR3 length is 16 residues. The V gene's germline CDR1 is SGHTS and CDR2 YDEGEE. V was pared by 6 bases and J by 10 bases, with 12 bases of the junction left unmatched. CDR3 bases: TGTGCCAGCATCCCCGGGACTAGCGGGAGATTGGGAGAGCAGTTCTTC. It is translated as CASIPGTSGRLGEQFF.

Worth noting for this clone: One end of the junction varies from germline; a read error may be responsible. The CDR3 reads CASSPTLAGGNNEQFF. As DNA, the CDR3 is TGTGCTAGCAGCCCCACACTAGCGGGAGGGAACAATGAGCAGTTCTTC. The V call is TRBV7-7, the J call TRBJ2-1; 13 bases match TRBD2. This CDR3 region has 16 residues. In germline, CDR1 is SSHAT, CDR2 FNYEAQ (reference sequence).

The CDR3 nucleotides are TGTGCCAGCTCCCCAACCGGGGTTCCGAACACTGAAGCTTTCTTT. Translating gives CASSPTGVPNTEAFF. The gene calls are TRBV18 and TRBJ1-1; no clear D gene. Trimming took 6 bases from V and 1 from J, leaving 15 bases between them. Germline-derived CDR1 and CDR2 are KGHSH and LQKENI. CDR3 length equals 15 residues.

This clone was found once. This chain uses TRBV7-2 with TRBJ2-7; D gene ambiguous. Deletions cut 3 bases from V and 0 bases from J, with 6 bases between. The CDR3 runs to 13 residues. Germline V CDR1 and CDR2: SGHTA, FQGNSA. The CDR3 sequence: CASSFVSSYEQYF. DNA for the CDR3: TGTGCCAGCAGCTTCGTTAGCTCCTACGAGCAGTACTTC.

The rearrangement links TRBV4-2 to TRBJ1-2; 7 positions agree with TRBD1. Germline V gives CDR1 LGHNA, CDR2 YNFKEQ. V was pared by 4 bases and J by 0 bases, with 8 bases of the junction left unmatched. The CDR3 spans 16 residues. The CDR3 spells CASSPTRTGPNYGYTF. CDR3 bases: TGTGCCAGCAGCCCGACACGGACAGGCCCTAACTATGGCTACACCTTC.

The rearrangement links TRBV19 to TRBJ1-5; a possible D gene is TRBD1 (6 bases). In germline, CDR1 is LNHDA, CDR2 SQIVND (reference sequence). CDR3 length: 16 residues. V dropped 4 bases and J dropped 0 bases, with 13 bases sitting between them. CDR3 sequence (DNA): TGTGCCAGTAGTACCCCCAACAGGGCTAGCAATCAGCCCCAGCATTTT. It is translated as CASSTPNRASNQPQHF.

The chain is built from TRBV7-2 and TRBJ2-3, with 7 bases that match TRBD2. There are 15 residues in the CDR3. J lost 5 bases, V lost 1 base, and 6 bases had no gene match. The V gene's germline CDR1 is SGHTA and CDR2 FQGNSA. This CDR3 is CASSLGLAEGDTQYF. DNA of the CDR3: TGTGCCAGCAGCTTAGGGCTAGCGGAGGGAGATACGCAGTATTTT.

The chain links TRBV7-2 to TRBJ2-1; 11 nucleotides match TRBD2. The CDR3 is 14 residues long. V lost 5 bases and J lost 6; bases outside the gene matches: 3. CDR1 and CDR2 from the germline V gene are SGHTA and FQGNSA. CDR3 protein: CASSIGLAGNEQFF. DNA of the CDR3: TGTGCCAGCAGCATCGGACTAGCGGGCAATGAGCAGTTCTTC.

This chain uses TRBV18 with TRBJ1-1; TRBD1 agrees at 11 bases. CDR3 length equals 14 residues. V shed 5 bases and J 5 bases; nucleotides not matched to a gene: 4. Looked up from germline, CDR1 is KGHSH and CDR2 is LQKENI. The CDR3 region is CASSGQGANTEAFF. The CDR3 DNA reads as TGTGCCAGCTCAGGACAGGGGGCTAATACTGAAGCTTTCTTT. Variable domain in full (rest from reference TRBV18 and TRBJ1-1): NAGVMQNPRHLVRRRGQEARLRCSPMKGHSHVYWYRQLPEEGLKFMVYLQKENIIDESGMPKERFSAEFPKEGPSILRIQQVVRGDSAAYFCASSGQGANTEAFFGQGTRLTVV.

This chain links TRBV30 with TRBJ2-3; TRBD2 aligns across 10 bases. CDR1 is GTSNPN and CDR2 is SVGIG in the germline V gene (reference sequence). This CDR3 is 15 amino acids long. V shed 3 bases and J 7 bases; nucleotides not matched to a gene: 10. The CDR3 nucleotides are TGTGCCTGGAGGGGAGTAGCGGGAGGAAGAAATACGCAGTATTTT. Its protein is CAWRGVAGGRNTQYF.

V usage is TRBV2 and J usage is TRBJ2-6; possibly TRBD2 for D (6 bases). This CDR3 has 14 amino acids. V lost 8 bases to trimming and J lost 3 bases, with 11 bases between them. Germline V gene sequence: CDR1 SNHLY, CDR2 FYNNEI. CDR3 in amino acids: CASRGGIGANVLTF. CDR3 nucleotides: TGTGCCAGCCGCGGAGGGATTGGGGCCAACGTCCTGACTTTC.

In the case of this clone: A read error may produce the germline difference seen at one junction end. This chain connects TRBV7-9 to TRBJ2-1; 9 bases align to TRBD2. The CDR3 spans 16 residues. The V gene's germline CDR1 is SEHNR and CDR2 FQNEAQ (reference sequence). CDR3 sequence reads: CSSSLVGGRAFDEQFF. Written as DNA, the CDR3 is TGTTCCAGCAGCTTAGTGGGCGGGAGGGCCTTCGATGAGCAGTTCTTC.

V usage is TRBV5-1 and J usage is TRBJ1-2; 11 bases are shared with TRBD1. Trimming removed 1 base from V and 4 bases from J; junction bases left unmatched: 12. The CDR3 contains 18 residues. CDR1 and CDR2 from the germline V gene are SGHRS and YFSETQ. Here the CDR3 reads CASSLTPGQGGDRYGYTF. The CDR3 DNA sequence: TGCGCCAGCAGCTTGACTCCGGGACAGGGGGGTGATCGCTATGGCTACACCTTC.

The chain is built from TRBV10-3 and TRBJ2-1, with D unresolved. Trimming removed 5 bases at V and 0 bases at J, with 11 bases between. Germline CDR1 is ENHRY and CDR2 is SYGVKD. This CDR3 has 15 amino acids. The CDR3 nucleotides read TGTGCCATCAGTAACCCACAGAGCTCCTACAATGAGCAGTTCTTC. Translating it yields CAISNPQSSYNEQFF.